This is a list of T cell receptor beta chains from one sample in a study of blood T cell repertoires in COVID-19. Sequencing used immunoSEQ multiplex PCR; TCRdb keeps in-frame clones, though not all of them. The sample lists approximately 170,000 clones, about nine tenths occurring once. Sequenced material: peripheral blood. These receptors all stem from a man younger than 35 with COVID-19, enrolled during active disease. The CDR3 runs from the conserved cysteine through the conserved F or W. The order of the fields is D gene, J gene, clone size, V gene, CDR3 DNA, CDR3 protein. D genes are given only for firm matches. The size field is filled for only some rows; it gives once, few, many or a size class.

D gene: TRBD2; J gene: TRBJ2-2; clone size: .; V gene: TRBV28; CDR3 DNA: TGTGCCAGCAGTCGACTAGCGGGAGGGCCCGGGGAGCTGTTTTTT; CDR3 protein: CASSRLAGGPGELFF
D gene: .; J gene: TRBJ2-1; clone size: .; V gene: TRBV3-1/TRBV3-2; CDR3 DNA: TGTGCCAGCAGCCTAACGGGAGACACCTACAATGAGCAGTTCTTC; CDR3 protein: CASSLTGDTYNEQFF
D gene: .; J gene: TRBJ2-7; clone size: .; V gene: TRBV15; CDR3 DNA: TGTGCCACCAGCAGAGATCTTTCAGTCTACGAGCAGTACTTC; CDR3 protein: CATSRDLSVYEQYF
D gene: .; J gene: TRBJ2-2; clone size: .; V gene: TRBV10-3; CDR3 DNA: TGTGCCATCAGTGAGTCGAGGGGGACCGGGGAGCTGTTTTTT; CDR3 protein: CAISESRGTGELFF
D gene: .; J gene: TRBJ2-6; clone size: once; V gene: TRBV6-1; CDR3 DNA: TGTGCCAGCAGTGACAGGGCCTGGGGGGCCAACGTCCTGACTTTC; CDR3 protein: CASSDRAWGANVLTF
D gene: .; J gene: TRBJ2-7; clone size: .; V gene: TRBV4-3; CDR3 DNA: TGCGCCAGCAGCCAAGAAAGGGGTCCCTACGAGCAGTACTTC; CDR3 protein: CASSQERGPYEQYF
D gene: .; J gene: TRBJ2-2; clone size: .; V gene: TRBV3-1/TRBV3-2; CDR3 DNA: TGTGCCAGCAGCCCACTGCGGGGTACGAACACCGGGGAGCTGTTTTTT; CDR3 protein: CASSPLRGTNTGELFF
D gene: TRBD2; J gene: TRBJ2-7; clone size: .; V gene: TRBV6-2/TRBV6-3; CDR3 DNA: TGTGCCAGCAGTACCGGACTAGCGGGAGTATACGAGCAGTACTTC; CDR3 protein: CASSTGLAGVYEQYF
D gene: .; J gene: TRBJ2-7; clone size: .; V gene: TRBV7-5; CDR3 DNA: TGTGCCAGAAGCTCGGGTCGGGGACAGGGGTTCCACGAGCAGTACTTC; CDR3 protein: CARSSGRGQGFHEQYF
D gene: TRBD2; J gene: TRBJ2-7; clone size: .; V gene: TRBV19; CDR3 DNA: TGTGCCAGTAGTATAGCACTAGCGGGGACCTACGAGCAGTACTTC; CDR3 protein: CASSIALAGTYEQYF
D gene: .; J gene: TRBJ2-7; clone size: .; V gene: TRBV28; CDR3 DNA: TGTGCCAGCAGTTTCGGTAGTCTAAGCGAGCAGTACTTC; CDR3 protein: CASSFGSLSEQYF
D gene: TRBD1; J gene: TRBJ1-2; clone size: .; V gene: TRBV14; CDR3 DNA: TGTGCCAGCAGCCAAGGCACAGGGGTCTATGGCTACACCTTC; CDR3 protein: CASSQGTGVYGYTF
D gene: .; J gene: TRBJ1-4; clone size: few; V gene: TRBV5-6; CDR3 DNA: TGTGCCAGCAGCGAGGGCCGGACAGACTACAATGAAAAACTGCTTTTT; CDR3 protein: CASSEGRTDYNEKLLF
D gene: .; J gene: TRBJ1-2; clone size: .; V gene: TRBV29-1; CDR3 DNA: TGCAGCGTTGCCCTTAGATCCGGCTATGGCTACACCTTC; CDR3 protein: CSVALRSGYGYTF
D gene: .; J gene: TRBJ1-3; clone size: once; V gene: TRBV28; CDR3 DNA: TGTGCCAGCAGTTCCTTCGGCAGGGCCCTAAACACCATATATTTT; CDR3 protein: CASSSFGRALNTIYF
D gene: TRBD1; J gene: TRBJ1-3; clone size: once; V gene: TRBV9; CDR3 DNA: TGTGCCAGCAGCCCAACGGGACAGGGGTCCGGAAACACCATATATTTT; CDR3 protein: CASSPTGQGSGNTIYF
D gene: .; J gene: TRBJ1-2; clone size: once; V gene: TRBV7-3; CDR3 DNA: TGTGCCAGCAGCTTAACCTCGGGAGGAATTGGTGGCTACACCTTC; CDR3 protein: CASSLTSGGIGGYTF
D gene: .; J gene: TRBJ1-1; clone size: .; V gene: TRBV4-2; CDR3 DNA: TGTGCCAGCAGCCGATACCAGGTGGCGAACACTGAAGCTTTCTTT; CDR3 protein: CASSRYQVANTEAFF
D gene: TRBD1; J gene: TRBJ1-2; clone size: .; V gene: TRBV7-2; CDR3 DNA: TGTGCCAGCAGCTCGCCAGGGGGAAATGGCTACACCTTC; CDR3 protein: CASSSPGGNGYTF
D gene: TRBD2; J gene: TRBJ2-7; clone size: .; V gene: TRBV24-1; CDR3 DNA: TGTGCCACCAGTGAAGGCGGGAGCCCCCTGCACGAGCAGTACTTC; CDR3 protein: CATSEGGSPLHEQYF